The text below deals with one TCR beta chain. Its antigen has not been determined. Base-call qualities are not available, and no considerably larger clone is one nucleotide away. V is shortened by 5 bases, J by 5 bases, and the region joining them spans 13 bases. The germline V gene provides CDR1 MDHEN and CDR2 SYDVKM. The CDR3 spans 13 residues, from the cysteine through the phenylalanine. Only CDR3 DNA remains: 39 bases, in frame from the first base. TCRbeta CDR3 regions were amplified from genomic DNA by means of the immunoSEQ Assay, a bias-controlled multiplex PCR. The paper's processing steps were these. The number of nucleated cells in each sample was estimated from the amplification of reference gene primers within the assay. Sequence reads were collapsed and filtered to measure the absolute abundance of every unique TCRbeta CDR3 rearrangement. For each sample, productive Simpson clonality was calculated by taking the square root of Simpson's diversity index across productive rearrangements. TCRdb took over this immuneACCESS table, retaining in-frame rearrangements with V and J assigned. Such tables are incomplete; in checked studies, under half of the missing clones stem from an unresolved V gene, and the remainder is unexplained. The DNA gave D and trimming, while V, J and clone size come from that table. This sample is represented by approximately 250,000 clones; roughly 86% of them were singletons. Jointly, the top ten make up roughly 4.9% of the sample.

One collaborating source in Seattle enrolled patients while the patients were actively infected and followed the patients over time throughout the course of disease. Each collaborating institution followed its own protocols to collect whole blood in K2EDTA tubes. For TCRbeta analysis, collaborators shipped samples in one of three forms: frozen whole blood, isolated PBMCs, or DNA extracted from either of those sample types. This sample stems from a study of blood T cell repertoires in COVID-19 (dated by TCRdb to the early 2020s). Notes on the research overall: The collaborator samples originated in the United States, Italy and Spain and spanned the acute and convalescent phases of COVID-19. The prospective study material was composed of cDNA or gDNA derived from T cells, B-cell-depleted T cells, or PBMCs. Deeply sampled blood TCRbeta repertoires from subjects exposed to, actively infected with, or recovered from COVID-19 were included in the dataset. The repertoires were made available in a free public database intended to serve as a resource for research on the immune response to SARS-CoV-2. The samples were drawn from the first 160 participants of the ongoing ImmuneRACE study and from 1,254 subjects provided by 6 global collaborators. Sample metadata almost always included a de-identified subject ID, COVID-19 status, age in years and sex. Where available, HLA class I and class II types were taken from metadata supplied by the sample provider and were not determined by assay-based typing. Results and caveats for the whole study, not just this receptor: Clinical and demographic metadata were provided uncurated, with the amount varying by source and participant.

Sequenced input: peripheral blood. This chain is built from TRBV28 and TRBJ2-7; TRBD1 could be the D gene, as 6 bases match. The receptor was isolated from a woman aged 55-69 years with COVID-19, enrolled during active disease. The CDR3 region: CASSPPRGHEQYF. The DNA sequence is TGTGCCAGCAGTCCACCCAGGGGCCACGAGCAGTACTTC.